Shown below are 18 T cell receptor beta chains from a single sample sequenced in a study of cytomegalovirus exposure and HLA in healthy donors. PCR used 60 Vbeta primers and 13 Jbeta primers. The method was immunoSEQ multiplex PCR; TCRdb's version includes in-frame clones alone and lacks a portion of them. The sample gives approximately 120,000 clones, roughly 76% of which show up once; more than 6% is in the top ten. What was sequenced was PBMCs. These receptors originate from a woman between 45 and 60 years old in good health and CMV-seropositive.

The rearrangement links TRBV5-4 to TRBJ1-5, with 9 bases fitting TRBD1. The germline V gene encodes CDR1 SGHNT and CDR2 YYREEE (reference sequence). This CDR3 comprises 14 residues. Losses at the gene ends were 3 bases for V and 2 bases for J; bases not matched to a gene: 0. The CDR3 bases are TGTGCCAGCAGCTGGGACAGGGGCAATCAGCCCCAGCATTTT. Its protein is CASSWDRGNQPQHF.

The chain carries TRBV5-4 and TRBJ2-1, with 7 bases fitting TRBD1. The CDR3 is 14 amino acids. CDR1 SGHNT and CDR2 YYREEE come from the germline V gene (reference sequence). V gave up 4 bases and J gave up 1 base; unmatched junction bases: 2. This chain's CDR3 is CASSRQGSYNEQFF. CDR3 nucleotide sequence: TGTGCCAGCAGCCGACAGGGATCCTACAATGAGCAGTTCTTC. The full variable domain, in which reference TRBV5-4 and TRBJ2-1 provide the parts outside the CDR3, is ETGVTQSPTHLIKTRGQQVTLRCSSQSGHNTVSWYQQALGQGPQFIFQYYREEENGRGNFPPRFSGLQFPNYSSELNVNALELDDSALYLCASSRQGSYNEQFFGPGTRLTVL.

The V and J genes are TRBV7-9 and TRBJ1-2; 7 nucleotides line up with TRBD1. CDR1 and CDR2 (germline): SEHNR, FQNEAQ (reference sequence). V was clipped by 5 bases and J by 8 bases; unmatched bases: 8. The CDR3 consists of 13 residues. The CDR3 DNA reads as TGTGCCAGCAGCAAGACAGGGCCGGGCGGCTACACCTTC. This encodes CASSKTGPGGYTF.

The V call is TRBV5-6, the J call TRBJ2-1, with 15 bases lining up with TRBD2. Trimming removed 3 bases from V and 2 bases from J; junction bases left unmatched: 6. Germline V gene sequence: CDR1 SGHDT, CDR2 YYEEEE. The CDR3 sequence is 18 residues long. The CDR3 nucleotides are TGTGCCAGCAGCTCCGGGACTAGCGGGAGGAACACCTACAATGAGCAGTTCTTC. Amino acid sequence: CASSSGTSGRNTYNEQFF.

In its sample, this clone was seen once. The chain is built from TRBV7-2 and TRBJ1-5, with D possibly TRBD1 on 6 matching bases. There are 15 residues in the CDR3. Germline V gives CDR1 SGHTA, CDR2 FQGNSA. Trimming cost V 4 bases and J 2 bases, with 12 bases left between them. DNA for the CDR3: TGTGCCAGCAGCTCCCTCAGGGGTGGCAATCAGCCCCAGCATTTT. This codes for CASSSLRGGNQPQHF. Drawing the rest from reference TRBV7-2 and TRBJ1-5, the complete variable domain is GAGVSQSPSNKVTEKGKDVELRCDPISGHTALYWYRQSLGQGLEFLIYFQGNSAPDKSGLPSDRFSAERTGGSVSTLTIQRTQQEDSAVYLCASSSLRGGNQPQHFGDGTRLSIL.

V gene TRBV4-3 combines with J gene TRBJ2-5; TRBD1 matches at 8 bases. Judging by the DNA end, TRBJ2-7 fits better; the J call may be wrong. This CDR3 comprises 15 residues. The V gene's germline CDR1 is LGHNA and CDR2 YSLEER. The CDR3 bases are TGCGCCAGCAGCCAAGAGGTGACAGGGGCGGGCGAGCAGTACTTC. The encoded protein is CASSQEVTGAGEQYF.

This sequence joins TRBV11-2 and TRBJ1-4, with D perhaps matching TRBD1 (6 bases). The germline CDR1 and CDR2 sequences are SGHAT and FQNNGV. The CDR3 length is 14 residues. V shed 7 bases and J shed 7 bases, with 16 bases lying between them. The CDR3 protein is CASIHRATAEKLFF. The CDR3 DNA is TGTGCCAGCATCCACAGGGCCACGGCTGAAAAACTGTTTTTT. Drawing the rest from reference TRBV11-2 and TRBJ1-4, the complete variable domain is EAGVAQSPRYKIIEKRQSVAFWCNPISGHATLYWYQQILGQGPKLLIQFQNNGVVDDSQLPKDRFSAERLKGVDSTLKIQPAKLEDSAVYLCASIHRATAEKLFFGSGTQLSVL.

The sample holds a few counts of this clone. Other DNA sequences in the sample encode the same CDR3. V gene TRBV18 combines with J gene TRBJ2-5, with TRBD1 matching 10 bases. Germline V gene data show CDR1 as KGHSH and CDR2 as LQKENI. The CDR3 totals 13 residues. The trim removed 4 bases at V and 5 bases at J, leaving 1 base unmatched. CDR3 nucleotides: TGTGCCAGCTCACAGGGACAGGGGGAGACCCAGTACTTC. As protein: CASSQGQGETQYF.

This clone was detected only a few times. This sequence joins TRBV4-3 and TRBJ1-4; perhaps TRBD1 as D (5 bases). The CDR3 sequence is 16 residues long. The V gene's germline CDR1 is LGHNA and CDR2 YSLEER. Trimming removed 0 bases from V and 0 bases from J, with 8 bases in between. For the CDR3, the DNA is TGCGCCAGCAGCCAAGATCCCAGGGCAACTAATGAAAAACTGTTTTTT. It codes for CASSQDPRATNEKLFF.

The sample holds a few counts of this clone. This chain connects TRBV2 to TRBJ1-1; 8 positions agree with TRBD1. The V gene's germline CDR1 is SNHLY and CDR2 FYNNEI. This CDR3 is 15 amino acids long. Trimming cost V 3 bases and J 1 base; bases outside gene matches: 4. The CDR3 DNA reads TGTGCCAGCAGTGAGCAGGGGGCGGGGAACACTGAAGCTTTCTTT. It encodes CASSEQGAGNTEAFF.

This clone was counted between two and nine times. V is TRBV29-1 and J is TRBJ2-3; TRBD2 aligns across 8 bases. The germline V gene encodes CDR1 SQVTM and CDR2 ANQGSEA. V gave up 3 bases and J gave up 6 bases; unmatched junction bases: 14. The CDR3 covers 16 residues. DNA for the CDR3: TGCAGCGTTGATCGGGTGGGGACTAGTCCTTTGGATACGCAGTATTTT. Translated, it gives CSVDRVGTSPLDTQYF.

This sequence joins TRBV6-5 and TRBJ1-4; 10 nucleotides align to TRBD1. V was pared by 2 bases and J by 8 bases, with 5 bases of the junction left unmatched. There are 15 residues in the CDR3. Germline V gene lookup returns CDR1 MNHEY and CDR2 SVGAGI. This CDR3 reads CASSYGDRGGEKLFF. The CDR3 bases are TGTGCCAGCAGTTACGGGGACAGGGGAGGGGAAAAACTGTTTTTT.

CDR3 nucleotides: TGTGCCAGCAGCCAACCCCAGAGGACTACTAGGTCAGATACGCAGTATTTT. As protein: CASSQPQRTTRSDTQYF. The genes are TRBV4-2 and TRBJ2-3; weak D call: TRBD2 (6 bases). V was clipped by 2 bases and J by 4 bases, with 19 bases between them. In germline, CDR1 is LGHNA, CDR2 YNFKEQ. The length of the CDR3 is 17 residues.

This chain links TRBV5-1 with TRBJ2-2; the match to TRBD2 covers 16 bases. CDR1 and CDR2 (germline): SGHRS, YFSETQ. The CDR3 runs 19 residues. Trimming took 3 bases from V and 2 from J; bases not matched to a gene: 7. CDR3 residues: CASSSGLAGGPVNTGELFF. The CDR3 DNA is TGCGCCAGCAGCTCGGGACTAGCGGGAGGGCCTGTCAACACCGGGGAGCTGTTTTTT.

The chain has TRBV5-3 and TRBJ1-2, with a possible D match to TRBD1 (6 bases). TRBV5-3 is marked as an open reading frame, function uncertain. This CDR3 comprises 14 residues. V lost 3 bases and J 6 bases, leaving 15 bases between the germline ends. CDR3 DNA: TGTGCCAGAAGCTCCCTATGGCCAGGGGATGGCTACACCTTC. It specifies CARSSLWPGDGYTF.

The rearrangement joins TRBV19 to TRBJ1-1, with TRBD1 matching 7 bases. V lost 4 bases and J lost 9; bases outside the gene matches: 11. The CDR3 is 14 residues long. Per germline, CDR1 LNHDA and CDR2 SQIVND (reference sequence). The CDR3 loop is CASSKGQGGQKAFF. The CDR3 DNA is TGTGCCAGTAGTAAGGGCCAAGGGGGCCAAAAAGCTTTCTTT.

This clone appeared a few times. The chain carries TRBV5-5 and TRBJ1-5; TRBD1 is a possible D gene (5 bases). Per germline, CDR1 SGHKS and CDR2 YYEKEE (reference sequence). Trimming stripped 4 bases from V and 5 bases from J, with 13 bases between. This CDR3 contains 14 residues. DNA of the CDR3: TGTGCCAGCAGCGTGAGCCAGGGTTATCAGCCCCAGCATTTT. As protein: CASSVSQGYQPQHF.

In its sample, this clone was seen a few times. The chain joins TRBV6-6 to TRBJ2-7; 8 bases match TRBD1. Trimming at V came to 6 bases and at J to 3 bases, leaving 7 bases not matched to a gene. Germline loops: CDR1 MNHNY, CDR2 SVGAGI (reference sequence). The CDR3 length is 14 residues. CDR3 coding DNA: TGTGCCAGCAGATTCGACAGGGGCGGCTACGAGCAGTACTTC. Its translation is CASRFDRGGYEQYF.